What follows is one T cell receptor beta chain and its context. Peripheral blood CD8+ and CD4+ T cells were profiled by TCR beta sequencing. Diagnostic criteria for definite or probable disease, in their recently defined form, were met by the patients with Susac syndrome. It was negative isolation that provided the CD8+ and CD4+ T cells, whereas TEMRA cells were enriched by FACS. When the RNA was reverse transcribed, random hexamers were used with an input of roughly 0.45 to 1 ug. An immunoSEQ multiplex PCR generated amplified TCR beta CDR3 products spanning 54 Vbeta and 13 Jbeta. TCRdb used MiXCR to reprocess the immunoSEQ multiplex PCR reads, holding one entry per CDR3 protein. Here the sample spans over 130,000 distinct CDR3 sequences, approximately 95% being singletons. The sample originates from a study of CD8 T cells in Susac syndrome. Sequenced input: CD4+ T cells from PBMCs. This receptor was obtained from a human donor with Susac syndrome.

CDR3: CASSLWGRGGQETQYF. CDR3 sequence (DNA): TGTGCCAGCAGTTTATGGGGCAGGGGAGGACAAGAGACCCAGTACTTC. V is TRBV28 and J is TRBJ2-5; D is possibly TRBD1 or TRBD2 (6 bases each). V gave up 0 bases and J gave up 2 bases, with 13 bases separating them. CDR1 and CDR2 (germline): MDHEN, SYDVKM. CDR3 size: 16 residues. The entire variable domain, with the rest obtained from reference TRBV28 and TRBJ2-5, is as follows: DVKVTQSSRYLVKRTGEKVFLECVQDMDHENMFWYRQDPGLGLRLIYFSYDVKMKEKGDIPEGYSVSREKKERFSLILESASTNQTSMYLCASSLWGRGGQETQYFGPGTRLLVL.